The 21 T cell receptor beta chains below were found in one sample sequenced in a study of early T cells in non-severe SARS-CoV-2 infection. TCRdb re-called the 5' RACE reads through MiXCR, storing one row per CDR3 protein. There are tens of thousands of distinct CDR3 sequences in the sample; approximately 5.9% occur only once, and around 7.7% lies in the top ten. Sequencing used whole blood, obtained at baseline. The receptors derive from an adult who was a healthcare worker with PCR-confirmed SARS-CoV-2 infection or an uninfected control (not recorded which).

This clonotype was seen at least ten times. CDR3 nucleotide sequence: TGCGCCAGCAGCTTCGCTAGCGCGCGCCAAGAGACCCAGTACTTC. Translation gives CASSFASARQETQYF. The V and J genes are TRBV5-1 and TRBJ2-5; possibly TRBD2 for D (6 bases). The V and J ends lost 2 bases and 1 base respectively, with 12 bases between them. The CDR3 contains 15 residues. CDR1 SGHRS and CDR2 YFSETQ come from the germline V gene. Supplemented by reference TRBV5-1 and TRBJ2-5, the full variable domain reads KAGVTQTPRYLIKTRGQQVTLSCSPISGHRSVSWYQQTPGQGLQFLFEYFSETQRNKGNFPGRFSGRQFSNSRSEMNVSTLELGDSALYLCASSFASARQETQYFGPGTRLLVL.

This clonotype was detected only a few times. The chain is built from TRBV24-1 and TRBJ2-3; D call uncertain. Per germline, CDR1 KGHDR and CDR2 SFDVKD. There are 15 residues in the CDR3. V gave up 6 bases and J gave up 2 bases, with 14 bases separating them. The CDR3 coding sequence is TGTGCCACCAGTCCAAAGGAACTCATCACAGATACGCAGTATTTT. Translated, it gives CATSPKELITDTQYF.

The sample holds many counts of this clonotype. The chain joins TRBV6-5 to TRBJ2-6; D gene unclear. Germline V gene data show CDR1 as MNHEY and CDR2 as SVGAGI. The V gene lost 8 bases and the J gene lost 4 bases, with 12 bases spanning the gap. The CDR3 length is 14 residues. The CDR3 reads CASGLGSGANVLTF. In DNA form, the CDR3 reads TGTGCCAGCGGTTTAGGGTCAGGGGCCAACGTCCTGACTTTC.

This clonotype was counted many times. CDR3 sequence: CASSLDVYEQYF. CDR3 bases: TGTGCCAGCAGCTTAGACGTCTACGAGCAGTACTTC. The chain employs TRBV7-9 and TRBJ2-7; no firm D call. The CDR3 runs 12 residues. Germline V CDR1 and CDR2: SEHNR, FQNEAQ (reference sequence). Trimming removed 1 base from V and 3 bases from J, with 4 bases in between.

This clonotype was detected many times. The chain links TRBV6-1 to TRBJ1-6, with 9 bases matching TRBD1. This CDR3 has 15 residues. The V segment lost 5 bases and the J segment 4 bases; nucleotides outside the gene matches: 3. Germline V gene lookup returns CDR1 MNHNS and CDR2 SASEGT. The CDR3 loop is CASSTQGAYNSPLHF. The CDR3 DNA follows: TGTGCCAGCAGTACACAGGGGGCATATAATTCACCCCTCCACTTT.

The table lists this clonotype with many counts. The rearrangement joins TRBV6-5 to TRBJ2-7, with TRBD2 identical over 7 bases. The junction had 4 bases not matched to a gene; V was cut back by 4 bases and J by 4 bases. The CDR3 is 13 residues long. Germline V gives CDR1 MNHEY, CDR2 SVGAGI. The CDR3 DNA is TGTGCCAGCAGTTGGGAGCGGGGTTACGAGCAGTACTTC. Amino acid sequence: CASSWERGYEQYF.

This clonotype came up a few times. Sequence at one end of the junction differs from germline and may be a read error. The chain uses TRBV18 and TRBJ1-2; D unclear. This CDR3 has 13 residues. The germline V gene has CDR1 KGHSH and CDR2 LQKENI. CDR3 DNA sequence: TGTGCCAGCTCGCCACACAAGAACTATGGCTACACCTTC. Its translation is CASSPHKNYGYTF.

This clonotype was seen repeatedly, ten times or more. V usage is TRBV7-9 and J usage is TRBJ2-7, with a tentative D call TRBD2 (6 bases). The CDR3 is made up of 15 amino acids. Germline CDR1 reads SEHNR; CDR2 reads FQNEAQ (reference sequence). Trimming cost V 5 bases and J 3 bases, with 17 bases left between them. The CDR3 region has the DNA TGTGCCAGCAGCCCCCAGGGAGGACTGAGCTACGAGCAGTACTTC. It translates to CASSPQGGLSYEQYF.

This clonotype was counted ten times or more. The CDR3 bases are TGTGCCAGCAGCTTAATAGGGGGCAACGAGCAGTACTTC. This encodes CASSLIGGNEQYF. The chain carries TRBV7-9 and TRBJ2-7; 7 bases agree with TRBD1. Germline values: CDR1 SEHNR, CDR2 FQNEAQ (reference sequence). This CDR3 contains 13 residues. V lost 2 bases and J lost 5; bases outside the gene matches: 3.

This clonotype was counted at least ten times. The rearrangement links TRBV27 to TRBJ2-1; 15 nucleotides line up with TRBD2. There are 16 residues in the CDR3. Germline CDR1 is MNHEY and CDR2 is SMNVEV (reference sequence). V gave up 4 bases and J gave up 8 bases; unmatched junction bases: 6. This chain's CDR3 is CASSSGTSGGLDEQFF. The CDR3 region has the DNA TGTGCCAGCAGTTCTGGGACTAGCGGGGGGCTCGATGAGCAGTTCTTC.

This clonotype came up many times. V is TRBV28 and J is TRBJ2-5; 8 nucleotides line up with TRBD2. CDR3 length: 14 residues. CDR1 MDHEN and CDR2 SYDVKM come from the germline V gene. V lost 2 bases, J lost 4 bases, and 3 bases stayed unmatched. The chain's CDR3 is CASSLGTRGETQYF. The CDR3 DNA reads as TGTGCCAGCAGTTTAGGGACTAGAGGAGAGACCCAGTACTTC.

This clonotype has just a few counts. The CDR3 spells CSVLLGGFEQYF. The CDR3 DNA reads as TGCAGTGTCCTACTTGGGGGGTTCGAGCAGTACTTC. The V and J genes are TRBV20-1 and TRBJ2-7; TRBD2 might be the D (6 bases). Per the germline V gene, CDR1 is DFQATT and CDR2 is SNEGSKA (reference sequence). V lost 7 bases, J lost 6 bases, and 16 bases lay in between. The CDR3 has 12 amino acids.

This clonotype was recorded at least ten times. J is TRBJ2-1 and V is TRBV3-1, with D maybe TRBD2 (7 bases). Germline CDR1 and CDR2: LGHDT and YNNKEL (reference sequence). Trimming stripped 1 base from V and 10 bases from J, with 17 bases between. This CDR3 comprises 15 residues. CDR3 region: CASSQVSRGLLEQFF. CDR3 coding DNA: TGTGCCAGCAGCCAAGTCTCGCGGGGGCTCCTCGAGCAGTTCTTC.

This clonotype was counted ten times or more. V and J are TRBV14 and TRBJ2-2; 9 positions match TRBD2. Germline CDR1 is SGHDN and CDR2 is FVKESK. This CDR3 is 19 amino acids long. Trimming took 5 bases from V and 2 from J; bases not matched to a gene: 15. The CDR3 sequence is CASSYRSTTSGRNTGELFF. The CDR3 DNA reads as TGTGCCAGCAGCTACCGCTCGACCACTAGCGGGCGAAACACCGGGGAGCTGTTTTTT. The full variable domain, in which reference TRBV14 and TRBJ2-2 provide the parts outside the CDR3, is EAGVTQFPSHSVIEKGQTVTLRCDPISGHDNLYWYRRVMGKEIKFLLHFVKESKQDESGMPNNRFLAERTGGTYSTLKVQPAELEDSGVYFCASSYRSTTSGRNTGELFFGEGSRLTVL.

Comment on this clonotype: A much larger clone is a single base away; this may be a read error. The chain joins TRBV6-2 or TRBV6-3 to TRBJ2-6; weak D call: TRBD1 (6 bases). The CDR3 spans 15 residues. With 6 bases removed from V and 1 base from J, the gap between germline ends came to 10 bases. In germline, CDR1 is MNHEY, CDR2 SVGEGT. The CDR3 sequence: CASSSTGSGANVLTF. In DNA form, the CDR3 reads TGTGCCAGCAGCTCGACAGGTTCTGGGGCCAACGTCCTGACTTTC.

A note on this clonotype: A read error may explain this, as a much larger clone is one base away. The V gene is TRBV29-1, the J gene TRBJ2-7; 7 bases map to TRBD1. CDR1 SQVTM and CDR2 ANQGSEA come from the germline V gene. This CDR3 has 16 residues. The CDR3, as DNA: TGCAGAGTTGTTGGACCCCGGACAGGTGCCCCCTACGAGCAGTACTTC. Its protein is CRVVGPRTGAPYEQYF.

The chain links TRBV11-2 to TRBJ2-7; possibly TRBD2 for D (6 bases). This CDR3 region has 16 residues. CDR1 is SGHAT and CDR2 is FQNNGV in the germline V gene. V lost 5 bases and J 4 bases, leaving 21 bases between the germline ends. The CDR3 coding sequence is TGTGCCAGCAGCCCCATTAGCTGGCGGGACCTTTACGAGCAGTACTTC. Protein: CASSPISWRDLYEQYF. Together with reference TRBV11-2 and TRBJ2-7, the CDR3 gives the full variable domain: EAGVAQSPRYKIIEKRQSVAFWCNPISGHATLYWYQQILGQGPKLLIQFQNNGVVDDSQLPKDRFSAERLKGVDSTLKIQPAKLEDSAVYLCASSPISWRDLYEQYFGPGTRLTVT.

J is TRBJ1-5 and V is TRBV19; tentatively, D is TRBD1 (5 bases). Germline V gene data show CDR1 as LNHDA and CDR2 as SQIVND (reference sequence). The ends were cut back, 3 bases at V and 1 base at J, with 13 bases in the middle. This CDR3 is built from 16 residues. In DNA form, the CDR3 reads TGTGCCAGTAGTATCCTCGGGACGGAAAGCAATCAGCCCCAGCATTTT. As protein: CASSILGTESNQPQHF.

This clonotype was recorded many times. This chain connects TRBV28 to TRBJ1-2, with 8 bases aligning to TRBD1. Germline loops: CDR1 MDHEN, CDR2 SYDVKM. V gave up 6 bases and J gave up 7 bases; unmatched junction bases: 10. The CDR3 is 14 residues long. As DNA, the CDR3 is TGTGCCAGCAGCCTGCCAGGGGGCATAAGTGGCTACACCTTC. The encoded protein is CASSLPGGISGYTF.

This rearrangement joins TRBV29-1 to TRBJ2-7; 8 bases agree with TRBD2. CDR3 length: 15 residues. Germline assignment: CDR1 SQVTM and CDR2 ANQGSEA. With V trimmed by 5 bases and J by 2 bases, 11 bases remained unmatched. The CDR3 nucleotides read TGCAGCGTTCGCCCGCCAACTAGCGGAACCTACGAGCAGTACTTC. Its protein product is CSVRPPTSGTYEQYF.

This clonotype was seen repeatedly, ten times or more. The rearrangement links TRBV20-1 to TRBJ2-5; 11 positions match TRBD2. CDR3 length: 18 amino acids. V gave up 6 bases and J gave up 0 bases; unmatched junction bases: 15. CDR1 and CDR2 (germline): DFQATT, SNEGSKA (reference sequence). CDR3 loop: CSAIIGYSGGAYQETQYF. CDR3 sequence (DNA): TGCAGTGCCATAATTGGATATAGCGGGGGGGCGTACCAAGAGACCCAGTACTTC.